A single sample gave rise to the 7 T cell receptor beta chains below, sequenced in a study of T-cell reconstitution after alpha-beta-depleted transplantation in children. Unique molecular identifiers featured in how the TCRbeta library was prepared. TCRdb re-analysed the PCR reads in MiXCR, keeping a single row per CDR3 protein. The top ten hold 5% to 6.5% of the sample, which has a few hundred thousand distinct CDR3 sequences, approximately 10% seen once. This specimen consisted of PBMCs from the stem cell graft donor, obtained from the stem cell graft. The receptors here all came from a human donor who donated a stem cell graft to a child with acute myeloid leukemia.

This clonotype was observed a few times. The CDR3 loop is CASSLSPSGANVLTF. The CDR3 DNA follows: TGCGCCAGCAGCTTGTCCCCGTCCGGGGCCAACGTCCTGACTTTC. This chain connects TRBV5-1 to TRBJ2-6; D is ambiguous. Looked up from germline, CDR1 is SGHRS and CDR2 is YFSETQ. Deletions cut 1 base from V and 4 bases from J, with 9 bases between. CDR3 length equals 15 residues.

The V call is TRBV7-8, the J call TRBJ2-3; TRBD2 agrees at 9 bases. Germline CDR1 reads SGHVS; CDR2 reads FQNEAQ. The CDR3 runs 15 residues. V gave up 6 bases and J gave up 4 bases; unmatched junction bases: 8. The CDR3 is CASRPQGLAADTQYF. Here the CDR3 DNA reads TGTGCCAGCAGGCCCCAGGGACTAGCTGCAGATACGCAGTATTTT.

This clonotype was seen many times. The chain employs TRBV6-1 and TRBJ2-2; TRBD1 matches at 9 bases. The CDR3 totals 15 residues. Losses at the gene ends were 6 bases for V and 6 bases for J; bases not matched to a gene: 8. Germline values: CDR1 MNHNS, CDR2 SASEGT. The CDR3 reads CASRPTGGGSGELFF. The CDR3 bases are TGTGCCAGCAGACCGACAGGGGGTGGATCCGGGGAGCTGTTTTTT.

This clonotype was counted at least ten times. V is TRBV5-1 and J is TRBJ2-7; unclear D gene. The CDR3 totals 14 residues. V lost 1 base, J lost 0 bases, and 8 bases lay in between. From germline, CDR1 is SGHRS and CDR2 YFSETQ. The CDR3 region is CASSLHPSSYEQYV. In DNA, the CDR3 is TGCGCCAGCAGCTTGCATCCAAGCTCCTACGAGCAGTACGTC.

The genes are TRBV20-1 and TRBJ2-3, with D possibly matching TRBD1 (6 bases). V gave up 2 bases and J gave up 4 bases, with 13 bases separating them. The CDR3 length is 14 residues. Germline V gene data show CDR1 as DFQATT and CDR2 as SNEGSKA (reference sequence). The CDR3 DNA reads TGCAGTGCTAGAAGGGGGAGTGAGCCAGATACGCAGTATTTT. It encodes CSARRGSEPDTQYF.

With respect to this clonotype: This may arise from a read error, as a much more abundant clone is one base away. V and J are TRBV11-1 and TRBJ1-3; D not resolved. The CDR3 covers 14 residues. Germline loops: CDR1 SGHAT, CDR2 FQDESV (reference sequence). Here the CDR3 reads CASTLMDSGNTIYF. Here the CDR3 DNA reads TGTGCCAGCACCTTAATGGATTCTGGAAACACCATATATTTT.

This CDR3 reads CASSLGRRGPVSPLHF. CDR3 coding DNA: TGTGCCAGCAGTCTCGGGAGAAGGGGGCCGGTGTCACCCCTCCACTTT. V is TRBV12-3 or TRBV12-4 and J is TRBJ1-6; 7 bases agree with TRBD1. This CDR3 region has 16 residues. V trimming: 5 bases; J trimming: 10 bases; junction bases outside the gene matches: 14.